The source of this TCR beta chain is a study of glioma-infiltrating T cells. A note on this clonotype: Its specificity is unknown.

The germline gives CDR1 MNHEY, CDR2 SMNVEV (reference sequence). The CDR3 has 19 amino acids. The junction had 13 bases not matched to a gene; V was cut back by 1 base and J by 4 bases. TCR alpha and beta CDR3 regions were amplified from RNA using iRepertoire nested multiplex PCR. A single record per CDR3 protein comes from TCRdb applying MiXCR to the multiplex PCR reads. Among over 3,000 distinct CDR3 sequences listed, 35% to 55% were seen once. Study-wide findings and caveats: Tissue-blood divergence was below expectation in non-neoplastic patients, above in gliomas.

The clonotype comes from a human donor with low-grade glioma or glioblastoma, undergoing nonglioma brain surgery, or in good health (not recorded which). The chain is built from TRBV27 and TRBJ1-2; 12 bases line up with TRBD1. The sequenced sample was glioma tissue, nonneoplastic brain tissue, or PBMCs (not recorded which). The CDR3 region is CASSLYTPGTGGMIYGYTF. CDR3 bases: TGTGCCAGCAGTTTATATACCCCAGGGACAGGGGGCATGATCTATGGCTACACCTTC.